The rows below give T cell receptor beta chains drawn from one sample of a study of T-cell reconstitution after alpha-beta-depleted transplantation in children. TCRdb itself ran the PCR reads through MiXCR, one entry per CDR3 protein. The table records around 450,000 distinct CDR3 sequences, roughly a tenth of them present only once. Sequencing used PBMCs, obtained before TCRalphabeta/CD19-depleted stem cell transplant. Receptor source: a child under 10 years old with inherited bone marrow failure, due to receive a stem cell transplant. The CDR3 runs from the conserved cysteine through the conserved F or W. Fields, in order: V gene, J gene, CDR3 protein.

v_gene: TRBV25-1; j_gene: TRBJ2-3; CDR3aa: CASSEWASGLTDTQYF
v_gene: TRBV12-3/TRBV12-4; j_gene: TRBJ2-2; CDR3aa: CASREGAGTGSSTGELFF
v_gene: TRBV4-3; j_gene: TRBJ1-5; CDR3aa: CASSQDGPAYSNQPQHF
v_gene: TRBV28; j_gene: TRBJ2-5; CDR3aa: CASSSSGGRGWETQYF
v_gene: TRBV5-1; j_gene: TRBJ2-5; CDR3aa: CASSAGLVKETQYF
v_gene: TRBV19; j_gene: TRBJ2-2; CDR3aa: CASSIAGQGLSTGELFF
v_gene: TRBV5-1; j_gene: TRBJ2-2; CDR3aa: CASSFVPDRGRGAGELFF
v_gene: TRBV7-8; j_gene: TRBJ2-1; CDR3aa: CASSLVESRGSSSYNEQFF
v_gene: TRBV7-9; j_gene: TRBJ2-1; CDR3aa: CASSLGFMNEQFF
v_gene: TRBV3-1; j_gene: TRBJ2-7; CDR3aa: CASSQGGGSYEQYF
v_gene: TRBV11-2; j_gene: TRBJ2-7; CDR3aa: CASSPTSSEQYF
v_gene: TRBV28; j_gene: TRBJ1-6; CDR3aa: CASSSQWGDNSPLHF
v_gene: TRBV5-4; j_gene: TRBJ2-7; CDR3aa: CASRGPGGGDEQYF
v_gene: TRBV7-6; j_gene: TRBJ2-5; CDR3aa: CASSSRDSYQETQYF
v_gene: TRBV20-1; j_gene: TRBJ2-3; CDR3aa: CSVPLYRADTQYF
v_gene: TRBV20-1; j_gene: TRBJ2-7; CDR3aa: CSAREFGMVSPEQYF
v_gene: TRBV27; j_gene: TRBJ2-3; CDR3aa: CASSFLGARGTDTQYF
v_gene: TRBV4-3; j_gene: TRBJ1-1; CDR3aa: CASSPLGGSNTEAFF
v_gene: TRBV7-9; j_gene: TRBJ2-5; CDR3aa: CASSGGLISLQETQYF
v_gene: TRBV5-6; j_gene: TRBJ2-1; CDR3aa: CASGPGLARNEQFF
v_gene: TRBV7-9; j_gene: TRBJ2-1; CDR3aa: CASSHPGQVPYNEQFF
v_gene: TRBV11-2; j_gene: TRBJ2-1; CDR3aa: CASSPWEAGADNEQFF